Shown below are 2 T cell receptor beta chains from a single sample sequenced in a study of cytomegalovirus exposure and HLA in healthy donors. The PCR made use of 60 Vbeta and 13 Jbeta primers. Measured with immunoSEQ multiplex PCR; TCRdb has only the in-frame clones, and not every one. The table includes about 110,000 clones, approximately 84% detected once. Sequenced material: PBMCs. These receptors originate from a man younger than 45 in good health and CMV-seronegative.

The chain employs TRBV7-6 and TRBJ1-2; D is unresolved. The germline gives CDR1 SGHVS, CDR2 FNYEAQ. This CDR3 region has 14 residues. Trimming stripped 0 bases from V and 2 bases from J, with 7 bases between. This chain's CDR3 is CASSLADKNYGYTF. The CDR3, as DNA: TGTGCCAGCAGCTTAGCCGACAAGAACTATGGCTACACCTTC.

V is TRBV4-1 and J is TRBJ2-1; 10 nucleotides line up with TRBD2. Trimming cost V 0 bases and J 2 bases; bases outside gene matches: 13. Per germline, CDR1 MGHRA and CDR2 YSYEKL. The CDR3 has 20 amino acids. The CDR3 reads CASSQDRVLAGDYPYNEQFF. The CDR3 region has the DNA TGCGCCAGCAGCCAAGATAGGGTCCTAGCGGGGGATTATCCCTACAATGAGCAGTTCTTC.